A single sample is the source of the 8 T cell receptor beta chains below, sequenced in a study of PD-1 blockade in classical Hodgkin lymphoma (TCRdb year 2020). Taken with the paper, the label for time point translates to: cycle 1 day 1 (C1D1), immediately before nivolumab initiation. Relapse after autologous stem cell transplantation had occurred in all trial patients, and cohorts A, B and C were distinguished by prior brentuximab vedotin exposure. Magnetic negative selection with a Miltenyi CD4+ T cell isolation kit was used to purify CD4+ T cells from thawed PBMCs. Libraries came from the immunoSEQ multiplex PCR assay. What TCRdb holds here is the immuneACCESS table cut down to in-frame rearrangements. Part of the clones is not present; checked against another copy, under half of the missing clones reflect an unresolved V gene, and the others are unexplained. The table for this sample lists some 2,500 clones; approximately 86% of them were counted only once. 1.2% to 1.5% of the sample belongs to the ten largest clones.

This specimen consisted of CD4+ T cells from blood, obtained at baseline. Receptor source: a human donor with classical Hodgkin lymphoma.

This chain joins TRBV27 and TRBJ2-1; a weak D match, TRBD2 (6 bases). The CDR3 covers 15 residues. V was trimmed by 4 bases and J by 4 bases, leaving 14 bases between them. The germline CDR1 and CDR2 sequences are MNHEY and SMNVEV (reference sequence). The CDR3 spells CASSSLSGLYNEQFF. CDR3 coding DNA: TGTGCCAGCAGTTCCTTAAGCGGGCTATACAATGAGCAGTTCTTC.

The chain links TRBV30 to TRBJ1-2; no firm D call. V lost 0 bases, J lost 4 bases, and 15 bases lay in between. Per germline, CDR1 GTSNPN and CDR2 SVGIG (reference sequence). CDR3 length: 15 amino acids. In DNA, the CDR3 is TGTGCCTGGAGTGTACTGAAAGGGAGGGTCTATGGCTACACCTTC. Encoded protein: CAWSVLKGRVYGYTF.

There are a few counts of this clone. The chain has TRBV30 and TRBJ1-6, with D possibly TRBD1 on 5 matching bases. The CDR3 runs 16 residues. CDR1 and CDR2 from the germline V gene are GTSNPN and SVGIG (reference sequence). Trimming pared 0 bases from V and 6 bases from J, leaving 15 bases between. CDR3 in DNA: TGTGCCTGGAGTGTACTCGGGACGGGAATTAATTCACCCCTCCACTTT. Amino acid sequence: CAWSVLGTGINSPLHF.

This clone showed up just once. J is TRBJ1-3 and V is TRBV4-1, with D unresolved. The CDR3 contains 14 residues. V was clipped by 6 bases and J by 4 bases, with 13 bases between them. Germline V gene sequence: CDR1 MGHRA, CDR2 YSYEKL. This chain's CDR3 is CASRGTYLGNTIYF. CDR3 coding DNA: TGCGCCAGCAGGGGAACCTATCTGGGAAACACCATATATTTT.

This clone was seen more than once but under ten times. This chain uses TRBV7-7 with TRBJ2-3; 8 bases align to TRBD1. The trim removed 4 bases at V and 3 bases at J, leaving 0 bases unmatched. Germline CDR1 SSHAT, CDR2 FNYEAQ (reference sequence). The CDR3 has 13 amino acids. For the CDR3, the DNA is TGTGCCAGCAGCTGGGACAGGACAGATACGCAGTATTTT. Translating it yields CASSWDRTDTQYF.

The chain joins TRBV27 to TRBJ2-7, with 9 bases identical to TRBD1. Germline CDR1 reads MNHEY; CDR2 reads SMNVEV (reference sequence). The CDR3 runs 13 residues. V gave up 6 bases and J gave up 5 bases; unmatched junction bases: 5. CDR3 nucleotide sequence: TGTGCCAGCAGCTGGACAGGGGAACACGAGCAGTACTTC. This translates into CASSWTGEHEQYF.

The rearrangement links TRBV15 to TRBJ1-5; 8 bases fit TRBD1. Trimming removed 4 bases from V and 3 bases from J; junction bases left unmatched: 11. Germline-derived CDR1 and CDR2 are LNHNV and YYDKDF (reference sequence). The CDR3 sequence is 17 residues long. CDR3 bases: TGTGCCACCAGCACCGGACGGACAGGGAGGGACAATCAGCCCCAGCATTTT. Protein sequence: CATSTGRTGRDNQPQHF.

J is TRBJ1-5 and V is TRBV6-5; D uncertain. Germline V gene lookup returns CDR1 MNHEY and CDR2 SVGAGI. The CDR3 has 15 residues. The ends were cut back, 6 bases at V and 2 bases at J, with 14 bases in the middle. The CDR3 sequence: CASRDTDRGNQPQHF. CDR3 coding DNA: TGTGCCAGCAGGGATACAGATAGGGGCAATCAGCCCCAGCATTTT.